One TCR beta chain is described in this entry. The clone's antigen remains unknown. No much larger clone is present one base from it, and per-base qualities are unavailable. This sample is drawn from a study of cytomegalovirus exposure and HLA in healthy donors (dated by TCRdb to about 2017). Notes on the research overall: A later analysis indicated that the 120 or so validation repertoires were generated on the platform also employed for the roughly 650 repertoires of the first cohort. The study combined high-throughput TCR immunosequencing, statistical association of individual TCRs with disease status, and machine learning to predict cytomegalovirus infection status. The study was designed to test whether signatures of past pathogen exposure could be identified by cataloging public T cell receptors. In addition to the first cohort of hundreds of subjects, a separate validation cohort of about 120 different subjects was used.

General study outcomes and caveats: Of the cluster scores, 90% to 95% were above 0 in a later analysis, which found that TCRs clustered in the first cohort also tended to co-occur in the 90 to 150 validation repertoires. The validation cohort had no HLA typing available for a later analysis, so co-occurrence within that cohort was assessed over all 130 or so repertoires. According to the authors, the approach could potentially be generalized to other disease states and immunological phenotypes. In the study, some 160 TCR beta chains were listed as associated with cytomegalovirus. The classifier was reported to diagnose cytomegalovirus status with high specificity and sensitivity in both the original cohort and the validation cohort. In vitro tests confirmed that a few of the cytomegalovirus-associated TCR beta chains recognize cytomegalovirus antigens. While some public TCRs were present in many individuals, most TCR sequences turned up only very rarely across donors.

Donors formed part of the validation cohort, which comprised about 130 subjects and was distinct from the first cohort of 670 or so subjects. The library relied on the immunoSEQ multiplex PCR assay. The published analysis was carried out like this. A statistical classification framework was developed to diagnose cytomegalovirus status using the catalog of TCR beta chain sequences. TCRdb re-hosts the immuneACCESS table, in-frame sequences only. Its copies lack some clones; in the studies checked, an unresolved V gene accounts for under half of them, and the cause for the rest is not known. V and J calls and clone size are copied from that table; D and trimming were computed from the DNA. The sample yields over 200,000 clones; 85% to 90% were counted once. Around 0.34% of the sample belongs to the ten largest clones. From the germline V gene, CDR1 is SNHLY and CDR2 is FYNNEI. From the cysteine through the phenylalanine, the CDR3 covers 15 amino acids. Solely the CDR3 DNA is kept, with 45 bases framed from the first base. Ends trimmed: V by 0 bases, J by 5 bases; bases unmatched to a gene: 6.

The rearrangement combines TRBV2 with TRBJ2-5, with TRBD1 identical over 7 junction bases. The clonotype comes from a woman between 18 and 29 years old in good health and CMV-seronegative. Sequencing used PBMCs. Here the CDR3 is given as CASSEAAGGKETQYF. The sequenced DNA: TGTGCCAGCAGTGAAGCGGCAGGGGGTAAGGAGACCCAGTACTTC.